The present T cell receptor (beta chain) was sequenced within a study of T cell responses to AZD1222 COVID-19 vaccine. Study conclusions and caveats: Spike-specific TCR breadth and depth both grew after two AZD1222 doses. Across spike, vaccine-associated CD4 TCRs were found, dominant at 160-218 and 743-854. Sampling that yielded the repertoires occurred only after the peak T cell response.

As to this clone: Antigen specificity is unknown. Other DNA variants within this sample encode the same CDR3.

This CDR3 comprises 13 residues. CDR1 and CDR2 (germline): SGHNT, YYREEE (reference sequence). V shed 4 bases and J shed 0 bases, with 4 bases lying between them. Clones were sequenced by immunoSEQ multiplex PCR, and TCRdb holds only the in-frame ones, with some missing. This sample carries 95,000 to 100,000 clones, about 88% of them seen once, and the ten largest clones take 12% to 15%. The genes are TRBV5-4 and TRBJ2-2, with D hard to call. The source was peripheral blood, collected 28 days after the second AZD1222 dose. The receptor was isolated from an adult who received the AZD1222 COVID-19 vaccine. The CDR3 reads CASSGPNTGELFF. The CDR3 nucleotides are TGTGCCAGCAGCGGGCCGAACACCGGGGAGCTGTTTTTT. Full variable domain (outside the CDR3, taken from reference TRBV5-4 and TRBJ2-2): ETGVTQSPTHLIKTRGQQVTLRCSSQSGHNTVSWYQQALGQGPQFIFQYYREEENGRGNFPPRFSGLQFPNYSSELNVNALELDDSALYLCASSGPNTGELFFGEGSRLTVL.